The source of this T cell receptor beta chain is a study of cytomegalovirus exposure and HLA in healthy donors. Across the whole study: Membership in the Caucasian-associated ancestry cluster was found for 75% to 90% of 398 genotyped donors.

Study-level points and caveats: Accurate prediction of HLA-A and HLA-B alleles (for most subjects) was reportedly achieved from TCR beta sequences.

Each donor's status was that of a healthy bone marrow donor. Looked up from germline, CDR1 is ENHRY and CDR2 is SYGVKD. This CDR3 is 17 amino acids long. The junction had 5 bases not matched to a gene; V was cut back by 8 bases and J by 0 bases. In the PCR, 60 Vbeta and 13 Jbeta primers were used. In the authors' workflow: Per a later analysis, the number of unique TCR beta chains was around 79 million, of which about 11 million were shared. Here immunoSEQ multiplex PCR was the method, and the copy in TCRdb shows in-frame clones only, minus some. V and J calls and clone size are given by that table; D and trimming were obtained from the DNA. Of approximately 120,000 clones in the sample, more than 60% were seen once. Details on this clone: The antigen is unknown.

Material for sequencing was PBMCs. The chain couples TRBV10-3 to TRBJ2-3; 16 bases fit TRBD2. The TCR sequence derives from a man aged 25-45 years in good health and CMV-seronegative. Here the CDR3 reads CAIEGTSGRGSTDTQYF. The DNA of the CDR3 is TGTGCCATCGAAGGGACTAGCGGGAGGGGCAGCACAGATACGCAGTATTTT.